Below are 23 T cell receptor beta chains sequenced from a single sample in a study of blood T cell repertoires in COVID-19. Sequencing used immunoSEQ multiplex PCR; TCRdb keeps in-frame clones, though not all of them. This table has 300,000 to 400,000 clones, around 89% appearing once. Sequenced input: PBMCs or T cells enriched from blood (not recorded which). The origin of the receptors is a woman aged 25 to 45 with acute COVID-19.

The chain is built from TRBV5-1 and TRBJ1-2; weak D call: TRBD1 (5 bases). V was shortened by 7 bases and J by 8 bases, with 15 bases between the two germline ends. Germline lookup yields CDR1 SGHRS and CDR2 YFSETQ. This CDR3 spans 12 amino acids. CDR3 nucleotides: TGCGCCAGCGGGGGGAAAAACGGAGGCTACACCTTC. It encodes CASGGKNGGYTF.

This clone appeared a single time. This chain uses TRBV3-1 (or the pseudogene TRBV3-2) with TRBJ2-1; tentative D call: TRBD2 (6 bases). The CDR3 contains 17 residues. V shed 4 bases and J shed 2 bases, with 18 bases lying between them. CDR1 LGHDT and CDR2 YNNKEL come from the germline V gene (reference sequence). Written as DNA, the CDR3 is TGTGCCAGCAGCCCGGGGGTCGGCGGACAAACCTACAATGAGCAGTTCTTC. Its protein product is CASSPGVGGQTYNEQFF.

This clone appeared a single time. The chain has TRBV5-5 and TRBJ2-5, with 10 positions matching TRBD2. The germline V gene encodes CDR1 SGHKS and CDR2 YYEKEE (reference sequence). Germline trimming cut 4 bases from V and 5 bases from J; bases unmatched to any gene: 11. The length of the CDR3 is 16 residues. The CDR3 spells CASSASGGAGGETQYF. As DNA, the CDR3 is TGTGCCAGCAGCGCCAGCGGGGGGGCCGGAGGGGAGACCCAGTACTTC.

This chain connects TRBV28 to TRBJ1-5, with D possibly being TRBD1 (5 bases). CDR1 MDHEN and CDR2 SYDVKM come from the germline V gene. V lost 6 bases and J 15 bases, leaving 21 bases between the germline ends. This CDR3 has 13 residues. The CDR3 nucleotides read TGTGCCAGCAGACCCGCGGGGGGGGAAGCCCGGCATTTT. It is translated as CASRPAGGEARHF.

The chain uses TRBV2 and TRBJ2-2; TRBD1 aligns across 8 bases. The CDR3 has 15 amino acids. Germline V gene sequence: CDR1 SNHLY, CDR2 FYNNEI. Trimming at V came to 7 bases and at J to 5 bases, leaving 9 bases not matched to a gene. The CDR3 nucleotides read TGTGCCAGCACCGAGATCGGGACAGGAACCGGGGAGCTGTTTTTT. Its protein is CASTEIGTGTGELFF.

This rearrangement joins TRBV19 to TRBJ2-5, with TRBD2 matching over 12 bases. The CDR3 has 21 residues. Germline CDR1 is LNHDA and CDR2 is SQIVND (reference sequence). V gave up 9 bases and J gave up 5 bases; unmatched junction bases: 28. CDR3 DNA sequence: TGTGCCAGCTCCTTTCGGGACACCTACAAACCTAGCGGGGGGGTCCTCGAGACCCAGTACTTC. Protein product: CASSFRDTYKPSGGVLETQYF. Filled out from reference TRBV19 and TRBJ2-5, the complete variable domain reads DGGITQSPKYLFRKEGQNVTLSCEQNLNHDAMYWYRQDPGQGLRLIYYSQIVNDFQKGDIAEGYSVSREKKESFPLTVTSAQKNPTAFYLCASSFRDTYKPSGGVLETQYFGPGTRLLVL.

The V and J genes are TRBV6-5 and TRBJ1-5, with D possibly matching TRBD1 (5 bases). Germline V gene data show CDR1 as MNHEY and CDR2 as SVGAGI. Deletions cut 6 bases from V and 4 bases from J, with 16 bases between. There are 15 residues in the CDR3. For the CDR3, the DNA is TGTGCCAGCAGGGAGGGGCAGGGCCTAAATCAGCCCCAGCATTTT. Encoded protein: CASREGQGLNQPQHF.

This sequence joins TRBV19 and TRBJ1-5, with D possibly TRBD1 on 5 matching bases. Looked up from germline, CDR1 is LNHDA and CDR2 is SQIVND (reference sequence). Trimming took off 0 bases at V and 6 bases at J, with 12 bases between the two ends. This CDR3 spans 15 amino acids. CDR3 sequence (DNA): TGTGCCAGTAGTATAGATCTGGGGGGAATTCAGCCCCAGCATTTT. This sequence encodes CASSIDLGGIQPQHF.

DNA for the CDR3: TGTGCCATCAGCAGGGGTGGGGAAAACAATCAGCCCCAGCATTTT. It specifies CAISRGGENNQPQHF. The chain carries TRBV10-3 and TRBJ1-5; D is perhaps TRBD1 (6 bases). The V gene lost 6 bases and the J gene lost 3 bases, with 15 bases spanning the gap. The V gene's germline CDR1 is ENHRY and CDR2 SYGVKD. The CDR3 totals 15 residues.

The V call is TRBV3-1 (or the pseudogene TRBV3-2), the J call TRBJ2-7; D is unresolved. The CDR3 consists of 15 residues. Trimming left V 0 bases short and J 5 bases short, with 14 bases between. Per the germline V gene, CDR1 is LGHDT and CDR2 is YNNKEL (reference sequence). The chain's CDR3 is CASSQDLEQQHEQYF. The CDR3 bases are TGTGCCAGCAGCCAAGATCTTGAACAACAACACGAGCAGTACTTC.

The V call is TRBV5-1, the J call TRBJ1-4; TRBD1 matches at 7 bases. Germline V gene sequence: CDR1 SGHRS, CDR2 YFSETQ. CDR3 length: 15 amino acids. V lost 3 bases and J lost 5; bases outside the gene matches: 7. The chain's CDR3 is CASSYRGPGNEKLFF. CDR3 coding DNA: TGCGCCAGCAGCTACAGGGGTCCGGGGAATGAAAAACTGTTTTTT.

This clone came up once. DNA for the CDR3: TGTGCCAGCAGCCCACCTCAGGGCTACGAGCAGTACTTC. This codes for CASSPPQGYEQYF. The J gene is TRBJ2-7, the V gene TRBV7-8; possibly TRBD1 for D (5 bases). CDR1 is SGHVS and CDR2 is FQNEAQ in the germline V gene. V lost 5 bases, J lost 3 bases, and 11 bases lay in between. The length of the CDR3 is 13 residues. Full variable domain (remainder filled in from reference TRBV7-8 and TRBJ2-7): GAGVSQSPRYKVAKRGQDVALRCDPISGHVSLFWYQQALGQGPEFLTYFQNEAQLDKSGLPSDRFFAERPEGSVSTLKIQRTQQEDSAVYLCASSPPQGYEQYFGPGTRLTVT.

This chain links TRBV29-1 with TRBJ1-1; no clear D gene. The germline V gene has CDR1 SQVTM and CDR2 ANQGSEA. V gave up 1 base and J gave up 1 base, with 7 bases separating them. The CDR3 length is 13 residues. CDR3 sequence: CSVEVDGNTEAFF. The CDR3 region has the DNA TGCAGCGTTGAAGTAGATGGGAACACTGAAGCTTTCTTT.

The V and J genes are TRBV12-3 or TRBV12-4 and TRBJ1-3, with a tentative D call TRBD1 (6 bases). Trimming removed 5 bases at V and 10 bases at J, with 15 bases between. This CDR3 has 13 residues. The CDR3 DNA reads TGTGCCAGCAGTCCGTTACAGGGTGGAACCATATATTTT. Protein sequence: CASSPLQGGTIYF.

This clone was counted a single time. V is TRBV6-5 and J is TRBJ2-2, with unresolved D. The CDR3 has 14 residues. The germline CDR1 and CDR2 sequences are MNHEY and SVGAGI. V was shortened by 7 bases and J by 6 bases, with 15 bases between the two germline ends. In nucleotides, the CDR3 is TGTGCCAGCATTCGTCCGGGTCCGGCCGGGGAGCTGTTTTTT. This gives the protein CASIRPGPAGELFF.

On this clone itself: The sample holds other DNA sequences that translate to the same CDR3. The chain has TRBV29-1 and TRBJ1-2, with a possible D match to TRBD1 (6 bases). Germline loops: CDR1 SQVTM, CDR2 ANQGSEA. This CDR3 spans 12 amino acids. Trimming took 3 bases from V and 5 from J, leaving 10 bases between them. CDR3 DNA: TGCAGCGTTGACAGGGGCGGGTATGGCTACACCTTC. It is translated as CSVDRGGYGYTF.

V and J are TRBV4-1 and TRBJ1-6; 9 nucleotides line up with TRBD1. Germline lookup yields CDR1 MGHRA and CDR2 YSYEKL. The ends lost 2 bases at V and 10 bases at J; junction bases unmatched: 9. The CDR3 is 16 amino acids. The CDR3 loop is CASSQPHRDRDSPLHF. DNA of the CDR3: TGCGCCAGCAGCCAACCCCACCGGGACAGGGACTCACCCCTCCACTTT.

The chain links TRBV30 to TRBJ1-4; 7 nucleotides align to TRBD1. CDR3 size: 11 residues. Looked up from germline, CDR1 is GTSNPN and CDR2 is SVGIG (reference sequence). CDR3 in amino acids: CAWEGGEKLFF. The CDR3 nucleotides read TGTGCTTGGGAAGGGGGCGAAAAACTGTTTTTT.

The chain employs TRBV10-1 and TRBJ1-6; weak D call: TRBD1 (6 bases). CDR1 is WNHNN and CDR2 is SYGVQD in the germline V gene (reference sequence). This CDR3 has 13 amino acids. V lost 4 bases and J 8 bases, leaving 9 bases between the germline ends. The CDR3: CASSGRTDSPLHF. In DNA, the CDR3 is TGCGCCAGCAGTGGCCGGACAGATTCACCCCTCCACTTT.

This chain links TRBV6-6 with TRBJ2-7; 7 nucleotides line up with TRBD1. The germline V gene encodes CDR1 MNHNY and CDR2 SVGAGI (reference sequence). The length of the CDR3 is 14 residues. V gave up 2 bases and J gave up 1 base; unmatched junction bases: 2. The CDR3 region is CASSYHRGSYEQYF. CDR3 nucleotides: TGTGCCAGCAGTTACCACAGGGGTTCCTACGAGCAGTACTTC.

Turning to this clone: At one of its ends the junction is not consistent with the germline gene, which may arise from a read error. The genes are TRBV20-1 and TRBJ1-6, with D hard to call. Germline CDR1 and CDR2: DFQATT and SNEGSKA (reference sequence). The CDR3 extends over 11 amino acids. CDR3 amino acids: CSAWAPAETSF. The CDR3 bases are TGCAGTGCCTGGGCGCCGGCCGAAACATCTTTT.

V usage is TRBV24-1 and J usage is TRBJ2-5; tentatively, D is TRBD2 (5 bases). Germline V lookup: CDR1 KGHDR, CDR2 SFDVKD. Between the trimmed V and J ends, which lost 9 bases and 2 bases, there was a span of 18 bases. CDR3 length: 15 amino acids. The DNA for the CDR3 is TGTGCCACCGGGAGTGGTTGGGAAGATCAAGAGACCCAGTACTTC. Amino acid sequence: CATGSGWEDQETQYF.

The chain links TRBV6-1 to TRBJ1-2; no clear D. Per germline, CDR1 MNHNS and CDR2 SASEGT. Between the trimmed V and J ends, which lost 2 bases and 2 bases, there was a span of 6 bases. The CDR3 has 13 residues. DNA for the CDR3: TGTGCCAGCAGTGAACCGGGGAACTATGGCTACACCTTC. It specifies CASSEPGNYGYTF.